Sequencing of this T cell receptor beta chain was carried out in a study of cytomegalovirus exposure and HLA in healthy donors. Study-wide context: The approximately 110 validation repertoires, a later analysis reported, used the same platform as the approximately 670 repertoires from the first cohort.

Some clones are missing from TCRdb's copy, which holds only in-frame ones; the method was immunoSEQ multiplex PCR. Counted here are around 250,000 clones, around 90% occurring once; the ten biggest clones make up under 0.45%. To note about this clone: Its antigen remains unidentified.

Study-wide points: Three chains linked to CMV were shown in vitro to be specific for CMV antigens. The classifier, whose performance was assessed in both the original and validation cohorts, reportedly diagnosed cytomegalovirus status with high specificity and sensitivity.

The sample consisted of PBMCs. The source is a woman younger than 35 in good health and CMV-seronegative.

CDR3: CASSVGRTGYEQYV. CDR3 bases: TGTGCCAGCAGCGTCGGCCGGACAGGCTACGAGCAGTACGTC. The V and J genes are TRBV11-2 and TRBJ2-7, with TRBD1 matching 7 bases. Germline lookup yields CDR1 SGHAT and CDR2 FQNNGV. J was trimmed by 3 bases and V by 5 bases; bases with no gene match: 7. This CDR3 is built from 14 residues.